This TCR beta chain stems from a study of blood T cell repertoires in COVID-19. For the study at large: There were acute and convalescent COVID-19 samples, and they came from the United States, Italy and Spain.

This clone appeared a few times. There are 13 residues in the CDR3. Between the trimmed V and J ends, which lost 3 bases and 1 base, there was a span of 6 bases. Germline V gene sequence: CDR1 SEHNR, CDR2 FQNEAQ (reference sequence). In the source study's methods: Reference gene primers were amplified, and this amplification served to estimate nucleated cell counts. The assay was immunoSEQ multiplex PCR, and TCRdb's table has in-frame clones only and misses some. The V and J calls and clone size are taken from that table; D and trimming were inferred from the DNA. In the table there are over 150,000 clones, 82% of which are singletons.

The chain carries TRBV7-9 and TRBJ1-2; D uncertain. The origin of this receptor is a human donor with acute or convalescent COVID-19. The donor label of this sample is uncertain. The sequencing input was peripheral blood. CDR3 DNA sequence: TGTGCCAGCAGCTTGGAGAGTAACTATGGCTACACCTTC. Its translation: CASSLESNYGYTF.